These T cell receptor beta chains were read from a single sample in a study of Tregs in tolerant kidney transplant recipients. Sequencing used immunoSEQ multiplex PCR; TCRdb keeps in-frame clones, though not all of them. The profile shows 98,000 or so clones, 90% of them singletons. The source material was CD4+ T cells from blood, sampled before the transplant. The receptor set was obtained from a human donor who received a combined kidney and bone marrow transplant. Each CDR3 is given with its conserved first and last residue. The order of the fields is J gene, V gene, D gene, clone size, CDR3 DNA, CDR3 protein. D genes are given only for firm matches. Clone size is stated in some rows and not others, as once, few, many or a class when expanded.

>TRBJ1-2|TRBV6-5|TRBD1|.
TGTGCCAGCAGATGGGACAGTGGGAACGATGGCTACACCTTC
CASRWDSGNDGYTF
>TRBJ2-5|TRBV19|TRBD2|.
TGTGCCAGTAGTCCCTGGGGGGGAAAGGAGACCCAGTACTTC
CASSPWGGKETQYF
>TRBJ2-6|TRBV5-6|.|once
TGTGCCAGCAGCTTGTGGCAGGGACTTGGTGGGGCCAACGTCCTGACTTTC
CASSLWQGLGGANVLTF
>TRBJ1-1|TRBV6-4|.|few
TGTGCCAGCAGCGCCGACACCATGAACACTGAAGCTTTCTTT
CASSADTMNTEAFF
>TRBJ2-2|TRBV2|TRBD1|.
TGTGCCAGCAGCCGACAGGGGGCCCTAGGGGCCGGGGAGCTGTTTTTT
CASSRQGALGAGELFF
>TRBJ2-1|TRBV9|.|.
TGTGCCAGCAGCTCCCCGCGGGGAAATGAGCAGTTCTTC
CASSSPRGNEQFF
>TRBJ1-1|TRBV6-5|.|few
TGTGCCAGCCTCGGGGGGACTGAAGCTTTCTTT
CASLGGTEAFF
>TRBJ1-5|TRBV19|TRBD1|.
TGTGCCAGTACCGGACAGGGGGACCGTCTGAGCAATCAGCCCCAGCATTTT
CASTGQGDRLSNQPQHF
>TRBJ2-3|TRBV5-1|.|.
TGCGCCAGCACACCCCTAGTCGGCGATACGCAGTATTTT
CASTPLVGDTQYF
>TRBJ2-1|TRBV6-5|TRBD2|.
TGTGCCAGCAGTTACCGGATTGTTAGCGGGACCCAGCAGTTCTTC
CASSYRIVSGTQQFF
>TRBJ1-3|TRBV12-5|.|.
TGTGCTAGTGGTTCCAGGGTTACGCCGTCTGGAAACACCATATATTTT
CASGSRVTPSGNTIYF
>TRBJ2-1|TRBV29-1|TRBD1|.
TGCAGCGTTGAGAGGACAGGGAGGTTGAGCAATGAGCAGTTCTTC
CSVERTGRLSNEQFF
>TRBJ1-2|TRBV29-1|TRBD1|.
TGCAGCGTTGAAATGGGACAGGGTTCCTCAATCCACTATGGCTACACCTTC
CSVEMGQGSSIHYGYTF
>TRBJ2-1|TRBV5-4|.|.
TGTGCCAGCAGCTTGTGGCAGACACAGGCGAACAATGAGCAGTTCTTC
CASSLWQTQANNEQFF
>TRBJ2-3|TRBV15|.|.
TGTGCCACCGCGGGACTGGCGGGAAGTCGGACAGATACGCAGTATTTT
CATAGLAGSRTDTQYF
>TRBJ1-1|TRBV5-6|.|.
TGTGCCAGCAGCTTGAGCCCACTGTACAACACTGAAGCTTTCTTT
CASSLSPLYNTEAFF
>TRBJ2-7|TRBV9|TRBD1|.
TGTGCCAGCAGCGCGAGAGGACAGGGGAACTACGAGCAGTACTTC
CASSARGQGNYEQYF
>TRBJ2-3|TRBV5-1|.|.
TGCGCCAGCAGCTCAGGACAGAACACAGATACGCAGTATTTT
CASSSGQNTDTQYF
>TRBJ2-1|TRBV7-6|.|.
TGTGCCAGCAGCTTAGGGGGCCCCTACAATGAGCAGTTCTTC
CASSLGGPYNEQFF
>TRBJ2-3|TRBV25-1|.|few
TGTGCCAGCAGTGAAATGGCTACGCAGTATTTT
CASSEMATQYF
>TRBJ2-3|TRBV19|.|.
TGTGCCAGTAGTACCCCGCTAGCCGGAGGGACAGATACGCAGTATTTT
CASSTPLAGGTDTQYF
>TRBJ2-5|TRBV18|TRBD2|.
TGTGCCAGCTCACCCCTAGCGGGGTACCAAGAGACCCAGTACTTC
CASSPLAGYQETQYF
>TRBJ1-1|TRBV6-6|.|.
TGTGCCAGCAATAGGGGGGGGAGTGTCAACACTGAAGCTTTCTTT
CASNRGGSVNTEAFF
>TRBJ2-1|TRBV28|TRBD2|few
TGTGCCAGCAGGCTAGCGGGAGCCGGGGATGAGCAGTTCTTC
CASRLAGAGDEQFF
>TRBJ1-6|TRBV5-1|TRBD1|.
TGCGCCAGCAGCTTGACAGGGGGCTGGGGAAATTCACCCCTCCACTTT
CASSLTGGWGNSPLHF
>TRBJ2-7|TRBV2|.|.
TGTGCCAGCAGTGGGGGAGGGGGATTGGTACCTACTTACGAGCAGTACTTC
CASSGGGGLVPTYEQYF
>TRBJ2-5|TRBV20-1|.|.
TGCAGTGCTAGAGTTGCGGAGACCCAGTACTTC
CSARVAETQYF
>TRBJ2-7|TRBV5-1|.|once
TGCGCCAGCAGCTTGGTGCTAGCGTCGACTTACGAGCAGTACTTC
CASSLVLASTYEQYF
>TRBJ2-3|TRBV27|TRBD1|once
TGTGCCAGCAGAAGGACAGGGTCAGATACGCAGTATTTT
CASRRTGSDTQYF
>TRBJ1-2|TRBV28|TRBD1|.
TGTGCCAGCAGTTCGGGACAGGGGCGGTATGGCTACACCTTC
CASSSGQGRYGYTF
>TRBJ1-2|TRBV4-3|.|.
TGCGCCAGCAGCCAAGATAATCAAGGGGGACGTGGCTACACCTTC
CASSQDNQGGRGYTF
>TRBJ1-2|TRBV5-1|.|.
TGCGCCAGCAGCCCCGGCGGTGGCTACACCTTC
CASSPGGGYTF